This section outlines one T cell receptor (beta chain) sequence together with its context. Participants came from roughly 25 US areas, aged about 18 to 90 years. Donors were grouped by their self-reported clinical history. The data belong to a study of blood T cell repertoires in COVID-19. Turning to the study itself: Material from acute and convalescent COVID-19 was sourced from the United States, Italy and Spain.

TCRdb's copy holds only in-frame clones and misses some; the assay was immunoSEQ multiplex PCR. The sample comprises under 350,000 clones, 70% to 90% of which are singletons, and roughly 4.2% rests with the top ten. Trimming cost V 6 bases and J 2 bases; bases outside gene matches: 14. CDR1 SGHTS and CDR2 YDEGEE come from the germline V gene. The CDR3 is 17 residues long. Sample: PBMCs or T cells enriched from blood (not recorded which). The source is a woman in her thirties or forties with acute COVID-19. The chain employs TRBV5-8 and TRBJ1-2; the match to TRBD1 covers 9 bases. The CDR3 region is CASTKTPGQGTNYGYTF. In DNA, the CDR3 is TGTGCCAGCACTAAAACCCCGGGACAGGGAACAAACTATGGCTACACCTTC.